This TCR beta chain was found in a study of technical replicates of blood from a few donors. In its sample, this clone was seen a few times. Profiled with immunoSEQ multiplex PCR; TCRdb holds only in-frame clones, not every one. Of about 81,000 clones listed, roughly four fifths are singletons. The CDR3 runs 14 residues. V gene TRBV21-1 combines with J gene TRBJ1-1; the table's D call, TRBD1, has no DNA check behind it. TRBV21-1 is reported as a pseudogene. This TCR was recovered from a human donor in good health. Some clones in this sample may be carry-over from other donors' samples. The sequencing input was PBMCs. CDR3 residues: CAGRGQFMNTEAFF. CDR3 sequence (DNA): TGTGCCGGCCGGGGACAGTTCATGAACACTGAAGCTTTCTTT.